The present T cell receptor beta chain was sequenced within a study of cytomegalovirus exposure and HLA in healthy donors. With 60 Vbeta and 13 Jbeta primers, the PCR was carried out. Assay used: immunoSEQ multiplex PCR; TCRdb lists only in-frame clones, some missing. The table includes 110,000 or so clones, roughly 70% detected once. This clone was recorded once. The sequenced sample consisted of PBMCs. The receptor's source is a woman aged 40 to 50 in good health and CMV-seropositive.

The CDR3 loop reads CASSIRTSNTDTQYF. The CDR3 bases are TGTGCCAGCAGTATACGGACTAGCAACACAGATACGCAGTATTTT. The J gene is TRBJ2-3, the V gene TRBV2; 8 bases map to TRBD2. This CDR3 has 15 residues. The germline V gene has CDR1 SNHLY and CDR2 FYNNEI. J was trimmed by 2 bases and V by 5 bases; bases with no gene match: 6.